This section outlines one T cell receptor beta chain sequence together with its context. Those who donated, Caucasian adults without exception, all lived in Nashville, Tennessee. Deletions cut 0 bases from V and 3 bases from J, with 8 bases between. Germline CDR1 is SGHVS and CDR2 is FQNEAQ. The CDR3 is 14 residues long. TCRdb's table, derived via immunoSEQ multiplex PCR, lists solely in-frame clones and lacks some. The profile shows about 1.1 million clones, around 78% of them singletons. The entry originates in a study of shared clonotypes between healthy human individuals. At the level of the study: Three plates were used per donor for CD4 naive, three for CD4 memory, two for CD8 naive and one for CD8 memory.

This chain links TRBV7-8 with TRBJ1-1, with TRBD1 as a possible D gene (5 bases). The sample consisted of memory CD4+ T cells from PBMCs. Documented subset: CD45RA-negative fraction. This TCR came from a man between 18 and 35 years old in good health. Some clones in this sample may be carry-over from other donors' samples. The CDR3: CASSLAQGYTEAFF. In DNA form, the CDR3 reads TGTGCCAGCAGCTTAGCGCAGGGTTACACTGAAGCTTTCTTT. Supplemented by reference TRBV7-8 and TRBJ1-1, the full variable domain reads GAGVSQSPRYKVAKRGQDVALRCDPISGHVSLFWYQQALGQGPEFLTYFQNEAQLDKSGLPSDRFFAERPEGSVSTLKIQRTQQEDSAVYLCASSLAQGYTEAFFGQGTRLTVV.